The 27 T cell receptor beta chains in this list originate from one sample, sequenced in a study of T cell responses to AZD1222 COVID-19 vaccine. Repertoires were generated with immunoSEQ multiplex PCR, while TCRdb's copy carries only in-frame clones and drops some. This sample has approximately 270,000 clones, with around 93% found just once. The specimen was peripheral blood, collected 28 days after the second AZD1222 dose. The source is an adult who received the AZD1222 COVID-19 vaccine.

The V and J genes are TRBV7-2 and TRBJ2-3, with TRBD2 matching over 11 bases. The CDR3 is 16 residues long. Looked up from germline, CDR1 is SGHTA and CDR2 is FQGNSA. V lost 5 bases to trimming and J lost 2 bases; unmatched junction nucleotides: 6. In DNA form, the CDR3 reads TGTGCCAGCAGCGGTCCGGGACTAGCGGTCACAGATACGCAGTATTTT. Encoded protein: CASSGPGLAVTDTQYF.

This rearrangement joins TRBV5-1 to TRBJ1-6, with D perhaps TRBD1 (5 bases). Trimming took off 3 bases at V and 0 bases at J, with 13 bases between the two ends. CDR1 is SGHRS, CDR2 YFSETQ, per germline. The CDR3 is made up of 17 amino acids. The CDR3 protein is CASSWGTASSYNSPLHF. The CDR3 bases are TGCGCCAGCAGCTGGGGGACGGCGAGCTCCTATAATTCACCCCTCCACTTT.

This clone was seen just once. V and J are TRBV19 and TRBJ1-1; no clear D gene. The CDR3 contains 12 residues. Germline values: CDR1 LNHDA, CDR2 SQIVND (reference sequence). The V and J ends lost 6 bases and 4 bases respectively, with 9 bases between them. This CDR3 reads CASSQRSTEAFF. CDR3 nucleotide sequence: TGTGCCAGTAGCCAACGTAGCACTGAAGCTTTCTTT.

The chain uses TRBV18 and TRBJ1-5; a possible D gene is TRBD1 (5 bases). The CDR3 totals 14 residues. Per germline, CDR1 KGHSH and CDR2 LQKENI. The V gene lost 3 bases and the J gene lost 5 bases, with 11 bases spanning the gap. Written as DNA, the CDR3 is TGTGCCAGCTCACCCAGCATGGGGGATCAGCCCCAGCATTTT. Translating gives CASSPSMGDQPQHF.

The V and J genes are TRBV15 and TRBJ2-1; 10 bases are a match to TRBD2. Germline CDR1 reads LNHNV; CDR2 reads YYDKDF (reference sequence). The V segment lost 0 bases and the J segment 10 bases; nucleotides outside the gene matches: 18. There are 19 residues in the CDR3. CDR3 residues: CATSREGLAAQAMLIEQFF. The CDR3 coding sequence is TGTGCCACCAGCAGAGAAGGACTAGCGGCGCAAGCAATGTTAATCGAGCAGTTCTTC.

The chain uses TRBV25-1 and TRBJ2-3; tentatively, D is TRBD2 (7 bases). Germline-derived CDR1 and CDR2 are MGHDK and SYGVNS. The CDR3 spans 15 residues. V shed 4 bases and J shed 6 bases, with 17 bases lying between them. The CDR3 sequence: CASSGWEGESDTQYF. CDR3 nucleotide sequence: TGTGCCAGCAGTGGATGGGAGGGGGAATCGGATACGCAGTATTTT.

Only one count was recorded for this clone. V and J are TRBV6-2 or TRBV6-3 and TRBJ2-7; 8 nucleotides align to TRBD1. Per the germline V gene, CDR1 is MNHEY and CDR2 is SVGEGT. The CDR3 sequence is 14 residues long. The ends lost 5 bases at V and 3 bases at J; junction bases unmatched: 6. The CDR3 sequence: CASSPRQGRYEQYF. In nucleotides, the CDR3 is TGTGCCAGCAGTCCAAGACAGGGGCGCTACGAGCAGTACTTC.

Comments on this clone: The sample contains more than one DNA sequence encoding this CDR3. This chain uses TRBV28 with TRBJ2-7, with D hard to call. Germline CDR1 is MDHEN and CDR2 is SYDVKM. The CDR3 sequence is 11 residues long. With 5 bases removed from V and 7 bases from J, the gap between germline ends came to 9 bases. CDR3 in DNA: TGTGCCAGCAGTCTCCTGGGGGAGCAGTACTTC. Its protein is CASSLLGEQYF.

The chain links TRBV5-1 to TRBJ1-6; 8 bases map to TRBD1. Germline V gene sequence: CDR1 SGHRS, CDR2 YFSETQ. The V segment lost 4 bases and the J segment 0 bases; nucleotides outside the gene matches: 9. The CDR3 consists of 18 residues. CDR3 sequence reads: CASSATGQGSSYNSPLHF. The CDR3 DNA follows: TGCGCCAGCAGCGCTACTGGACAGGGAAGCTCCTATAATTCACCCCTCCACTTT.

The chain employs TRBV4-3 and TRBJ2-5, with a weak D call TRBD2 (6 bases). The CDR3 extends over 13 amino acids. Deletions cut 3 bases from V and 7 bases from J, with 12 bases between. Germline lookup yields CDR1 LGHNA and CDR2 YSLEER. The CDR3 protein is CASSQGQGGTQYF. The CDR3 bases are TGCGCCAGCAGCCAGGGGCAGGGAGGGACCCAGTACTTC.

This chain uses TRBV4-3 with TRBJ2-2; no firm D call. This CDR3 region has 17 residues. V lost 3 bases and J 0 bases, leaving 14 bases between the germline ends. Germline V lookup: CDR1 LGHNA, CDR2 YSLEER. The CDR3 loop is CASSHQGPETNTGELFF. CDR3 DNA sequence: TGCGCCAGCAGCCACCAAGGGCCCGAGACGAACACCGGGGAGCTGTTTTTT.

The chain carries TRBV4-3 and TRBJ1-3, with no clear D. Trimming stripped 0 bases from V and 3 bases from J, with 9 bases between. The CDR3 is 15 residues long. Germline lookup yields CDR1 LGHNA and CDR2 YSLEER. The CDR3 region has the DNA TGCGCCAGCAGCCAAGATAAGGCCAGTGGAAACACCATATATTTT. Translating it yields CASSQDKASGNTIYF.

This chain connects TRBV7-2 to TRBJ1-1, with D perhaps matching TRBD1 (5 bases). This CDR3 comprises 15 residues. V was shortened by 8 bases and J by 0 bases, with 16 bases between the two germline ends. Germline lookup yields CDR1 SGHTA and CDR2 FQGNSA. The CDR3 bases are TGTGCCAGCGACCTGGGGGGTGTTATGAACACTGAAGCTTTCTTT. Amino acids: CASDLGGVMNTEAFF.

The V gene is TRBV14, the J gene TRBJ1-2; unclear D gene. Germline V gives CDR1 SGHDN, CDR2 FVKESK. V lost 1 base to trimming and J lost 5 bases, with 11 bases between them. The CDR3 is made up of 14 amino acids. The CDR3 here is CASSQGPLGYGYTF. The CDR3 DNA reads as TGTGCCAGCAGCCAAGGACCACTGGGGTATGGCTACACCTTC.

CDR3 DNA: TGTGCCTGGAGCCCGGGACTACTCACAGATACGCAGTATTTT. Residues: CAWSPGLLTDTQYF. The V gene is TRBV30, the J gene TRBJ2-3, with 7 bases aligning to TRBD2. J gave up 2 bases and V 3 bases, and 5 bases lay outside the gene matches. CDR1 is GTSNPN, CDR2 SVGIG, per germline (reference sequence). The CDR3 length is 14 residues.

The chain links TRBV6-2 or TRBV6-3 to TRBJ2-7, with 10 positions matching TRBD1. V was pared by 4 bases and J by 8 bases, with 11 bases of the junction left unmatched. Germline assignment: CDR1 MNHEY and CDR2 SVGEGT. The CDR3 length is 15 residues. CDR3 in amino acids: CASSSIPGQGMKQYF. The CDR3 DNA is TGTGCCAGCAGTTCAATTCCGGGACAGGGGATGAAGCAGTACTTC.

The rearrangement uses TRBV7-9 and TRBJ1-6; tentatively, D is TRBD1 (5 bases). CDR3 length equals 16 residues. Trimming removed 2 bases from V and 8 bases from J, with 16 bases in between. The germline V gene has CDR1 SEHNR and CDR2 FQNEAQ (reference sequence). CDR3 nucleotide sequence: TGTGCCAGCAGCTTAAGGGAGACGCGAGGGGATTCACCCCTCCACTTT. Encoded protein: CASSLRETRGDSPLHF.

This chain connects TRBV15 to TRBJ1-5; D gene unclear. The V gene's germline CDR1 is LNHNV and CDR2 YYDKDF (reference sequence). The V end was cut by 0 bases, the J end by 1 base, with 10 bases between. The CDR3 loop spans 16 amino acids. In DNA, the CDR3 is TGTGCCACCAGCAGAGATCGGGCCACCAGCAATCAGCCCCAGCATTTT. Amino acids: CATSRDRATSNQPQHF.

The CDR3 spells CASRRSEGASYEQYF. Here the CDR3 DNA reads TGCGCCAGCAGGAGAAGTGAGGGGGCCTCCTACGAGCAGTACTTC. The chain has TRBV5-1 and TRBJ2-7; 7 bases agree with TRBD1. Germline CDR1 SGHRS, CDR2 YFSETQ. Trimming took 5 bases from V and 0 from J; bases not matched to a gene: 8. This CDR3 comprises 15 residues.

This rearrangement joins TRBV21-1 to TRBJ2-5; the D call of TRBD1 is as the table states it, not checked on the DNA. TRBV21-1 is a documented pseudogene. The CDR3 runs 15 residues. The DNA for the CDR3 is TGTGCCAGCAGCGCCTCCGGGACAGATAAAGAGACCCAGTACTTC. As protein: CASSASGTDKETQYF.

This clone appeared once. V usage is TRBV5-1 and J usage is TRBJ2-7; the D is unclear. This CDR3 has 14 amino acids. The germline CDR1 and CDR2 sequences are SGHRS and YFSETQ. Deletions cut 2 bases from V and 0 bases from J, with 9 bases between. This CDR3 is CASSFEGHSYEQYF. The CDR3 region has the DNA TGCGCCAGCAGCTTTGAAGGCCACTCCTACGAGCAGTACTTC.

V gene TRBV28 combines with J gene TRBJ1-2; tentatively, D is TRBD1 (5 bases). The CDR3 length is 16 residues. Trimming took 5 bases from V and 4 from J, leaving 20 bases between them. Germline CDR1 and CDR2: MDHEN and SYDVKM. CDR3 nucleotides: TGTGCCAGCAGTGCAAATCAAGGAAGGGGCGTCTATGGCTACACCTTC. The encoded protein is CASSANQGRGVYGYTF.

The rearrangement links TRBV7-9 to TRBJ1-2, with D unresolved. The CDR3 sequence is 14 residues long. From germline, CDR1 is SEHNR and CDR2 FQNEAQ (reference sequence). Trimming stripped 1 base from V and 2 bases from J, with 8 bases between. Written as DNA, the CDR3 is TGTGCCAGCAGCTTAGTGGGGTCGAACTATGGCTACACCTTC. It yields the protein CASSLVGSNYGYTF.

This chain joins TRBV5-4 and TRBJ1-2, with D unresolved. V dropped 0 bases and J dropped 4 bases, with 13 bases sitting between them. This CDR3 has 15 amino acids. Germline V lookup: CDR1 SGHNT, CDR2 YYREEE (reference sequence). The CDR3 is CASSLASADLYGYTF. DNA for the CDR3: TGTGCCAGCAGCTTGGCCTCGGCAGACCTCTATGGCTACACCTTC.

The rearrangement links TRBV29-1 to TRBJ1-2; D gene unclear. V was trimmed by 4 bases and J by 6 bases, leaving 12 bases between them. CDR3 length: 12 residues. Germline V gene sequence: CDR1 SQVTM, CDR2 ANQGSEA. The chain's CDR3 is CSVGLVGDGYTF. CDR3 nucleotides: TGCAGCGTTGGGTTGGTGGGCGATGGCTACACCTTC.

This clone was picked up one time. J is TRBJ2-1 and V is TRBV4-3; 10 bases align to TRBD2. Unmatched junction bases numbered 8, after V lost 0 bases and J lost 6 bases. In germline, CDR1 is LGHNA, CDR2 YSLEER. The CDR3 totals 17 residues. The CDR3 region is CASSQELGAGGFNEQFF. As DNA, the CDR3 is TGCGCCAGCAGCCAAGAATTAGGAGCGGGAGGGTTCAATGAGCAGTTCTTC.

Comments on this clone: Other DNA sequences within the sample encode an identical CDR3. This chain links TRBV9 with TRBJ1-5; unclear D gene. CDR1 and CDR2 from the germline V gene are SGDLS and YYNGEE. Trimming shortened V by 0 bases and J by 0 bases, and 4 bases separated the two germline ends. The CDR3 runs to 14 residues. CDR3 DNA: TGTGCCAGCAGCGTAGACGGTAGCAATCAGCCCCAGCATTTT. It codes for CASSVDGSNQPQHF.